This T cell receptor beta chain is drawn from a study of identical twins. Study-level points and caveats: High-abundance cord blood beta clonotypes had fewer insertions; memory repertoires showed none.

Germline V gene lookup returns CDR1 KGHSH and CDR2 LQKENI. Between the trimmed V and J ends, which lost 5 bases and 4 bases, there was a span of 21 bases. The CDR3 is 17 residues long. Notes on this clonotype: As yet, its antigen is unknown.

TCRdb passed the 5' RACE reads through MiXCR, listing each CDR3 protein once. The sample records under 900,000 distinct CDR3 sequences, approximately 13% being singletons. These data also formed part of another study, on yellow fever vaccine responses in identical twins.

Sequencing was carried out using PBMCs. The chain joins TRBV18 to TRBJ2-4, with no clear D. This TCR was recovered from a young woman in good health. CDR3 amino acids: CASSGLDVVGNKNIQYF. In DNA form, the CDR3 reads TGTGCCAGCTCAGGCCTTGACGTCGTGGGGAATAAAAACATTCAGTACTTC.